The source of this TCR beta chain is a study of cytomegalovirus exposure and HLA in healthy donors (dated by TCRdb to 2016 to 2017). Describing the broader study: According to an earlier analysis of several hundred of the donors, some 170 million T cells yielded 120 million or so unique TCR beta sequences and 276 Gb of sequence data. An early release that covered approximately 600 HLA-typed donors contained about 300 gigabases of sequencing data and some 87 million unique TCR sequences. Among the 398 genotyped donors, 81% belonged to the genetic ancestry cluster associated with self-reported Caucasian donors. The study aimed to test whether signatures of past pathogen exposure could be identified by cataloging public T cell receptors. The study used immunosequencing to profile the T cell repertoires of around 600 subjects and linked those repertoires to cytomegalovirus serostatus. A separate validation cohort of roughly 130 different subjects was used in addition to the roughly 670-subject first cohort. The study combined high-throughput TCR immunosequencing, statistical association of individual TCRs with disease status, and machine learning to predict cytomegalovirus infection status. A later analysis re-analyzed previously published TCR beta repertoires from approximately 700 donors and added high-resolution HLA genotyping to study TCR occurrence patterns. The later analysis used no new phenotypic data to find candidate immune exposures, relying instead on TCR beta sequences and their occurrence across donors. An earlier analysis of nearly 600 of the donors applied high-throughput TCR beta sequencing to assess whether each TCR beta V gene segment acted as functional or pseudogenic. Alongside the repertoire data, information on donor age, sex, ethnicity and CMV serostatus was compiled. In a later genetic analysis, genome-wide SNP genotypes for about 60% of the 666 donors were used, and that subset was treated as a discovery cohort. Every discovery cohort repertoire had been produced on one sequencing platform. Class I and class II HLA loci were covered by the typing at four-digit resolution. Typing coverage differed by locus: A, B, C, DRB1 and DQB1 were typed in about 629-630 donors, DQA1 in about 500, DPA1 in around 580, and DPB1 in just under 490. Roughly five DR-DQ haplotypes were treated as single units for association and clustering because of strong linkage in the cohort. Among under 450 genotyped donors of the cohort, an average of approximately 240,000 unique TCR beta nucleotide sequences were sequenced per donor, roughly 18% of them non-productive.

To prepare the library, the immunoSEQ multiplex PCR assay was applied. For the multiplex PCR, a mixture combining 60 forward primers for TCR Vbeta segments and 13 reverse primers for TCR Jbeta segments was used. The CDR3 region of rearranged TCR beta genes was amplified from genomic DNA by a multiplex PCR assay. The Illumina HiSeq System was used to sequence the amplified TCR beta libraries as 87-base-pair reads. The paper's data handling went like this. Across the 600 to 700 repertoires, a later analysis counted roughly 77 million unique TCR beta chains, approximately 10 million of which were shared by at least two donors. To remove PCR and sequencing errors, raw reads were error-corrected and collapsed into unique sequences using a nearest-neighbor algorithm that merged closely related sequences. CDR3 sequences were aligned to IMGT reference sequences to assign V, D and J gene segments. Each retained sequence needed at least a six-nucleotide match to both a V gene segment and a J gene segment. A rearrangement counted as productive if the CDR3 had no stop codons and remained in frame with V and J, and every other rearrangement counted as non-productive. Following IMGT convention, CDR3 was defined as the stretch from the second conserved V-encoded cysteine up to the conserved J-encoded phenylalanine. The earlier analysis of about 570 of the donors excluded any sequence lacking an unambiguous match to a single V gene segment. An earlier analysis of approximately 590 of the donors called V segments functional above 56.7% productive rearrangements and segregating when the between-donor standard deviation exceeded 5%. A statistical classification framework was built for diagnosing cytomegalovirus status from the catalog of TCR beta chain sequences. In a later analysis, V and J genes were assigned by comparing TCR nucleotide sequences against IMGT/GENE-DB human TR gene sequences. The TCRdist pipeline was used in a later analysis to assign CDR3 sequences and most-parsimonious VDJ recombination scenarios. In a later analysis, each TCR beta chain was defined by its CDR3 amino acid sequence together with its V-gene family, and reads without a unique V-gene family were excluded. To address suspected cross-contamination and a sequencing artifact, a later analysis removed a few hundred highly shared, low-generation-probability nucleotide sequences. For each public chain, a later analysis derived a clonal expansion index from normalized ranks of inferred template counts within each repertoire. A later analysis computed generation probabilities with a VDJ recombination model fitted to out-of-frame rearrangements, and checked the results against IGoR. In a later analysis, TCR-TCR, TCR-HLA and TCR-CMV co-occurrence was scored with hypergeometric tests, and a repertoire-size bias correction was applied to TCR pairs. False discovery rates were estimated in a later analysis by permuting HLA or CMV assignments 20 times. In a later analysis, co-occurring TCRs were grouped using DBSCAN, with TCRdist sequence similarity added in when clustering inside HLA-allele-positive subsets. For co-occurrence clustering, repertoires with fewer than 30,000 or more than 120,000 public chains were excluded, along with a handful of repertoires with anomalous nucleotide sharing. The immuneACCESS repertoire file appears here via TCRdb, limited to in-frame rearrangements. These files lack a portion of the clones; in checked studies, under half of the deficit traces to unresolved V genes, and the cause of the others is not known. V and J calls and clone size are copied from that table; D and trimming were computed from the DNA. This sample lists 210,000 or so clones; 70% to 80% were detected once. The biggest ten clones account for 2.7% of the sample.

Overall study outcomes, separate from this receptor: In a later analysis, most CMV-associated TCR beta chains were found to appear HLA-restricted, with HLA associations seemingly driven largely by CMV exposure. Specific HLA alleles were associated with 16,951 TCR beta sequences at a false discovery rate of 0.05 in a later analysis. The authors suggested that the approach could potentially be extended to other disease states and immunological phenotypes. In a later genetic analysis, a missense DCLRE1C variant was associated with V-gene and J-gene trimming of TCR beta chains, and the association was replicated in an independent cohort. A group of highly shared sequence variants was considered likely to be a technical artifact of the sequencing pipeline. When HLA alleles, especially DR and DQ, strongly co-occurred, attributing TCR associations to individual alleles was difficult. Most TCR sequences were seen in very few donors, while some public TCRs were found in many individuals. The classifier was reported to diagnose cytomegalovirus status with high specificity and sensitivity in both the original and validation cohorts. A further reported finding was that TCR beta sequences accurately predicted the HLA-A and HLA-B alleles for most subjects in the first cohort. The study listed over 150 TCR beta chains as associated with cytomegalovirus. In a later analysis, TCR association rates were found to vary across HLA loci, with the most associated TCRs seen for DRB1 alleles and the fewest for HLA-C alleles. The earlier analysis of a few hundred of the donors excluded seventeen rarely observed V segments, including chromosome 9 orphons, because counts were too low. Linkage disequilibrium might explain the correlated functional status among segregating V segments, but an unknown experimental factor could not be ruled out. Compared with equally common non-associated chains, HLA-associated TCR beta chains in a later analysis were more clonally expanded and had lower generation probabilities. In vitro tests confirmed that three of the cytomegalovirus-associated TCR beta chains recognize cytomegalovirus antigens. According to a later genetic analysis, donors in an Asian-associated ancestry cluster had fewer N-insertions in productive TCRs than the approximately 630-donor mean. HLA typing was unavailable for some donors at each locus, so association tests used only the typed subset. In a later analysis, several top co-occurrence clusters were reported to appear linked to parvovirus B19, influenza, CMV and Epstein-Barr virus. The presence/absence analyses assumed that sequencing depth was roughly uniform across donors, and that assumption may not be true. In an earlier analysis of fewer than 750 of the donors, most TCR beta V segments were observed in productive rearrangements about 87% or about 30% of the time, broadly matching IMGT annotations. Immune exposure information for the cohort was limited to CMV serostatus. This cohort had only TCR beta chains sequenced, and the lack of alpha or paired-chain data limited which features could be detected.

Regarding this clone: Its antigen target is currently unknown. Per-nucleotide qualities are absent, and no much larger clonotype sits a single base away.

In total, over 600 healthy bone marrow donors made up the cohort. At the time of sampling, every cohort member was nominally healthy, though immune exposures that went unrecorded were likely present. The donor was CMV seropositive and was included in the group of approximately 300 seropositive cohort members. A peripheral blood sample was collected from each donor, and TCR beta sequencing was performed on peripheral blood mononuclear cells. The Qiagen DNeasy Blood Extraction Kit was used to extract genomic DNA from the blood cell samples. Sequencing used PBMCs. The receptor was isolated from a woman aged 55-70 years in good health and CMV-seropositive.

The nucleotides are TGTGCCAGCAGCCCTTCCGGGGACTATGGCTACACCTTC. The translation is CASSPSGDYGYTF. The chain was built from TRBV14 and TRBJ1-2; the D gene cannot be named for sure. Reading the germline V gene gives CDR1 SGHDN and CDR2 FVKESK. V is pared back by 4 bases and J by 3 bases, with 9 bases lying between the germline termini. The CDR3 measures 13 amino acids from cysteine to phenylalanine. The read is trimmed to its CDR3 DNA, 39 bases read in frame from base 1.